These 7 T cell receptor beta chains were sequenced from one sample in a study of blood T cell repertoires in COVID-19. Produced via immunoSEQ multiplex PCR; TCRdb's table is partial and in-frame only. This sample has hundreds of thousands of clones; roughly 80% occur once, and the top ten carry approximately 5%. Sequencing was carried out using PBMCs or T cells enriched from blood (not recorded which). The receptor set was obtained from a man aged 35 to 55 who had been exposed to COVID-19.

In DNA, the CDR3 is TGTGCCAGCAGGGAATCAGGGTATTCGGGTGAGCAGTTCTTC. It is translated as CASRESGYSGEQFF. The V and J genes are TRBV7-8 and TRBJ2-1, with a possible D match to TRBD1 (5 bases). This CDR3 is built from 14 residues. Between the trimmed V and J ends, which lost 6 bases and 9 bases, there was a span of 18 bases. Germline CDR1 is SGHVS and CDR2 is FQNEAQ.

The V gene is TRBV4-1, the J gene TRBJ2-7; D is ambiguous. The CDR3 length is 14 residues. The V gene's germline CDR1 is MGHRA and CDR2 YSYEKL. Trimming removed 1 base at V and 2 bases at J, with 9 bases between. CDR3: CASSQGLNTYEQYF. The CDR3 nucleotides read TGCGCCAGCAGCCAAGGGCTGAATACCTACGAGCAGTACTTC.

The table lists this clone with a few counts. The rearrangement uses TRBV15 and TRBJ2-3; D not certain. CDR3 length: 16 amino acids. Germline CDR1 LNHNV, CDR2 YYDKDF (reference sequence). Deletions cut 0 bases from V and 1 base from J, with 11 bases between. Here the CDR3 DNA reads TGTGCCACCAGCAGAGATCTCACAGTCGGCACAGATACGCAGTATTTT. Its protein product is CATSRDLTVGTDTQYF.

V is TRBV12-3 or TRBV12-4 and J is TRBJ2-2; D ambiguous. The ends were cut back, 3 bases at V and 4 bases at J, with 3 bases in the middle. The CDR3 loop spans 12 amino acids. The CDR3 region has the DNA TGTGCCAGCAGTTTCATCACCGGGGAGCTGTTTTTT. Translation: CASSFITGELFF.

This chain links TRBV9 with TRBJ2-1; 7 bases align to TRBD2. The CDR3 consists of 15 residues. CDR1 and CDR2 (germline): SGDLS, YYNGEE. V trimming: 3 bases; J trimming: 5 bases; junction bases outside the gene matches: 8. CDR3 sequence reads: CASSAVAGLNNEQFF. The CDR3 DNA is TGTGCCAGCAGCGCGGTAGCGGGCCTGAACAATGAGCAGTTCTTC.

This chain joins TRBV16 and TRBJ1-3; a weak D match, TRBD1 (6 bases). Germline V gives CDR1 KGHSY, CDR2 FQNENV. This CDR3 has 18 residues. Trimming took off 1 base at V and 0 bases at J, with 16 bases between the two ends. CDR3 coding DNA: TGTGCCAGCAGCCAATTTATGGGGGCCGACAGCTCTGGAAACACCATATATTTT. Amino acids: CASSQFMGADSSGNTIYF.

The rearrangement links TRBV7-9 to TRBJ1-5; 7 bases fit TRBD1. This CDR3 spans 13 amino acids. Looked up from germline, CDR1 is SEHNR and CDR2 is FQNEAQ (reference sequence). After removal of 4 bases from V and 7 bases from J, the junction contained 4 bases not matched to a gene. The chain's CDR3 is CASSSTGDQPQHF. The DNA for the CDR3 is TGTGCCAGCAGCTCAACAGGGGACCAGCCCCAGCATTTT. Drawing the rest from reference TRBV7-9 and TRBJ1-5, the complete variable domain is DTGVSQNPRHKITKRGQNVTFRCDPISEHNRLYWYRQTLGQGPEFLTYFQNEAQLEKSRLLSDRFSAERPKGSFSTLEIQRTEQGDSAMYLCASSSTGDQPQHFGDGTRLSIL.